This TCR beta chain stems from a study of CD8+CD57+ T cells in acquired aplastic anemia. For the study at large: DNA recovered from sorted CD4+ and CD8+ cells had a mean of around 3.2 ug. Whole-study findings and limits: CD8+ Simpson's diversity in patients was not significantly different from that in controls.

CDR3 and TCR beta VDJ profiling relied on genomic DNA as the template. TCRdb called the reads again in MiXCR, with one record for every CDR3 protein. The sample has approximately 260,000 distinct CDR3 sequences, approximately 80% seen once. The CDR3 runs to 14 residues. The germline V gene has CDR1 DFQATT and CDR2 SNEGSKA (reference sequence). V dropped 1 base and J dropped 7 bases, with 16 bases sitting between them. CD8+CD57+ cell expansion had been shown by flow cytometry in patients chosen for sequencing. Patients had received no therapy at the time of blood sampling. Worth noting for this clonotype: The antigen remains unidentified.

What was sequenced was sorted CD4+, CD8+, or CD8+CD57+ T cells (not recorded which) from PBMCs. The V and J genes are TRBV20-1 and TRBJ1-2; D gene uncertain. This clonotype was obtained from a human donor with aplastic anemia. The CDR3 DNA is TGCAGTGCTAGAGCGCGGGGAGTCGTAAGTGGCTACACCTTC. This encodes CSARARGVVSGYTF.